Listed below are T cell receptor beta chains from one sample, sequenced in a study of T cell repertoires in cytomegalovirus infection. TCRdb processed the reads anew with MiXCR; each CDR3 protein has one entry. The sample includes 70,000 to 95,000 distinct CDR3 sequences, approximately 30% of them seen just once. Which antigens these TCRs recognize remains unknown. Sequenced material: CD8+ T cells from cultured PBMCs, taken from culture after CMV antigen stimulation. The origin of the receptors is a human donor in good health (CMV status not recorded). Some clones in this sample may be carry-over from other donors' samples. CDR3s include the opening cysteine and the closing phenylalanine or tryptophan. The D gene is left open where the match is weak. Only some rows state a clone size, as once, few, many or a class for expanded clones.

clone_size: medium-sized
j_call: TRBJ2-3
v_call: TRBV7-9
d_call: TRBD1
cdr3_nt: TGTGCCAGCAGCTTACTACAGGGGGCGGAAGATACGCAGTATTTT
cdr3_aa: CASSLLQGAEDTQYF

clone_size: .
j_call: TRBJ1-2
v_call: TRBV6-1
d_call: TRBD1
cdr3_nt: TGTGCCAGCAGTGTGGACAGGGGGCGAGATGGCTACACCTTC
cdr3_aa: CASSVDRGRDGYTF

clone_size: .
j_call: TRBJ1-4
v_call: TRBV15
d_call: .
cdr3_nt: TGTGCCACCAGCAGAGGTCGGGGAGAAAAACTGTTTTTT
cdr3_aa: CATSRGRGEKLFF

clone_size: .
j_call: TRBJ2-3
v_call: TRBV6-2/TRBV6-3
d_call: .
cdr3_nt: TGTGCCAGCAGTATTCGAGGTGGAGATACGCAGTATTTT
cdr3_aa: CASSIRGGDTQYF

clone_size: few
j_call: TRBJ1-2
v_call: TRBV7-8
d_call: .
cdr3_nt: TGTGCCACTTCGACGTCGGGTGGCTACACCTTC
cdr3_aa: CATSTSGGYTF

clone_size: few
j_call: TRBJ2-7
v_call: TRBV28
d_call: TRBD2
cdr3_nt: TGTGCCAGCAGTTTATCAGCGGGGGAAGCCTACGAGCAGTACTTC
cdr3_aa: CASSLSAGEAYEQYF

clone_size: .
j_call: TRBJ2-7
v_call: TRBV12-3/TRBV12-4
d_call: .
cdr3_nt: TGTGCCAGCAGCTACTTGGGGGTAATCGAGCAGTACTTC
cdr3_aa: CASSYLGVIEQYF

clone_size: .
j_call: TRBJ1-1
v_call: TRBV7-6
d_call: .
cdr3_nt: TGTGCCAGCAGCGCGACAGGTGAGCCAGGGAACACTGAAGCTTTCTTT
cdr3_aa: CASSATGEPGNTEAFF

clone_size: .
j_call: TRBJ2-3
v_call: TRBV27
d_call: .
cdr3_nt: TGTGCCAGCAGTTCATCAGGGGAACGGGGCACAGATACGCAGTATTTT
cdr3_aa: CASSSSGERGTDTQYF

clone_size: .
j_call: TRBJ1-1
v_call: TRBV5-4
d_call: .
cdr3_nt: TGTGCCAGCAGCTGGGAACAGGGGAACACTGAAGCTTTCTTT
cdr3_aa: CASSWEQGNTEAFF

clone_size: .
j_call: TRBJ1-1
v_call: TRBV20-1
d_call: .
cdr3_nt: TGCAGCGCTAGAGGTGACGTTGAAGCTTTCTTT
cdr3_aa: CSARGDVEAFF

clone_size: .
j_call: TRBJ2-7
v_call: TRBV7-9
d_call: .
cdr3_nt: TGTGCCAGCAGCTTAGCCCCAGGGTTGTACGAGCAGTACTTC
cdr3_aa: CASSLAPGLYEQYF

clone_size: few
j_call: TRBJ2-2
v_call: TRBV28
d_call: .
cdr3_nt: TGTGCCAGCAGTTTAACTAACAGGGTGGACACCGGGGAGCTGTTTTTT
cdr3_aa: CASSLTNRVDTGELFF

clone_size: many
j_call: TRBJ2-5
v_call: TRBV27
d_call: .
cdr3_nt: TGTGCCAGCAAATCATTCGAGACCCAGTACTTC
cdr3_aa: CASKSFETQYF

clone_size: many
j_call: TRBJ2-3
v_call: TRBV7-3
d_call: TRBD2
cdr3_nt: TGTGCCAGCAGTTCCCTAGCGGGGGGCCTAGGAGATACGCAGTATTTT
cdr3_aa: CASSSLAGGLGDTQYF

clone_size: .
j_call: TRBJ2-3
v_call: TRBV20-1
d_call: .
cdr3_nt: TGCAGTGCTAGGCTTCCCCTCACAGATACGCAGTATTTT
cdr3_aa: CSARLPLTDTQYF

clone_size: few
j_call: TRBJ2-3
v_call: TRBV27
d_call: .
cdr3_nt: TGTGCCAGCAGCTCACCCCCAGATACGCAGTATTTT
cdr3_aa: CASSSPPDTQYF

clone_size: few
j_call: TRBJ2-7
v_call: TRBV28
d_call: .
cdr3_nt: TGTGCCAGCAGACAGAGGGGAAGCAACGAGCAGTACTTC
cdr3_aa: CASRQRGSNEQYF

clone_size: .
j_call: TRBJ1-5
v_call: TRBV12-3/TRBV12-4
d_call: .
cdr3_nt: TGTGCCAGCAGTTCCGGACATGGCAATCAGCCCCAGCATTTT
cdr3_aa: CASSSGHGNQPQHF

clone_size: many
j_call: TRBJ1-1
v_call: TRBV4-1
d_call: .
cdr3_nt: TGTGCCAGTAGTCAGGGGAACACTGAAGCTTTCTTT
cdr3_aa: CASSQGNTEAFF

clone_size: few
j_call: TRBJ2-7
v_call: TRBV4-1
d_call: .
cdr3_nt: TGCGCCAGCAGCCAAGGACGGGGGGCAGACGAGCAGTACTTC
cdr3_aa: CASSQGRGADEQYF

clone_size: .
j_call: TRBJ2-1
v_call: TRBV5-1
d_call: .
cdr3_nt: TGCGCCAGCAGCTTGGGATCCGGGATCGGTGAGCAGTTCTTC
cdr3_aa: CASSLGSGIGEQFF

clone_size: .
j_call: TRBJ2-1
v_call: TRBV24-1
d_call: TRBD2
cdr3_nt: TGTGCCACCTCTCCCCGGACTAGCGTATACAATGAGCAGTTCTTC
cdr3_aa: CATSPRTSVYNEQFF

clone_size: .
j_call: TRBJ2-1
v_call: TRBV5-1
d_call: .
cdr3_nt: TGCGCCAGCAGCTATGTTGGGGGGGCCGGCAATGAGCAGTTCTTC
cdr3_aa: CASSYVGGAGNEQFF

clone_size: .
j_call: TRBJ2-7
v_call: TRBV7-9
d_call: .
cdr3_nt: TGTGCCAGCAGCTTTCCAGGGGCCAGTCCCTACGAGCAGTACTTC
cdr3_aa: CASSFPGASPYEQYF

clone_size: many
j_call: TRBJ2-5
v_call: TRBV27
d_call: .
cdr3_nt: TGTGCCAGCAGTTTATATACCTCGCCCCAAGAGACCCAGTACTTC
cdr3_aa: CASSLYTSPQETQYF

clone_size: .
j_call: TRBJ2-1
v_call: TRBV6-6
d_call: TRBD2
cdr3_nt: TGTGCCAGCAGTGGTGAAAGGCGGGGGGGCCAAAATGAGCAGTTCTTC
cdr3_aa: CASSGERRGGQNEQFF

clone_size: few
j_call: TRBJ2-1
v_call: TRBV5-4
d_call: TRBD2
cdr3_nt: TGTGCCAGCACCTTTCGCGGGGGCTCCTACAATGAGCAGTTCTTC
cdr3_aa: CASTFRGGSYNEQFF

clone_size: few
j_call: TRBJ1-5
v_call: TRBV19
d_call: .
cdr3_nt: TGTGCCAGTAGTATAGTGGGGGGTCAGCCCCAGCATTTT
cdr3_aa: CASSIVGGQPQHF

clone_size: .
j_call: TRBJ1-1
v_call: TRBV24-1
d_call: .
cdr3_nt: TGTGCCACCAGTGCTGGGGAAGGGACTGAAGCTTTCTTT
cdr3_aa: CATSAGEGTEAFF

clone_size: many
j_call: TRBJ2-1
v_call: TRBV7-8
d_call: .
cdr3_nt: TGTGCCAGCAGCTGGGTCCCGGGCAGCTCCTACAATGAGCAGTTCTTC
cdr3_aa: CASSWVPGSSYNEQFF

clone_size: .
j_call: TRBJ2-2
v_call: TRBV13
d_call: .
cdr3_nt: TGTGCCAGCAGCTTATTCCCCCCGACTCAGAACACCGGGGAGCTGTTTTTT
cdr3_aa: CASSLFPPTQNTGELFF

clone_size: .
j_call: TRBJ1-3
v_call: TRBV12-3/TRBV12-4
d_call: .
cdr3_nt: TGTGCCAGCCCCCAGGGAGGAAACATCATATATTTT
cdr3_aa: CASPQGGNIIYF

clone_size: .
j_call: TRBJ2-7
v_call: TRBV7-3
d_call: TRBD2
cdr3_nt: TGTGCCAGCAGCTTAACAGCGGGGGGGGCCTACGAGCAGTACTTC
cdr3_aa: CASSLTAGGAYEQYF

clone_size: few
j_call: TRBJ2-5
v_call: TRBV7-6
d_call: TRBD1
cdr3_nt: TGTGCCAGCAGCCAGCGTAACACCTACAGGGGTTGGAGAGAGACCCAGTACTTC
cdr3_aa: CASSQRNTYRGWRETQYF

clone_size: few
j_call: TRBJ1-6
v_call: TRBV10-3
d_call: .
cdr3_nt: TGTGCCATCAGTGATGTGACAAGCCATAATTCACCCCTCCACTTT
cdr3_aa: CAISDVTSHNSPLHF

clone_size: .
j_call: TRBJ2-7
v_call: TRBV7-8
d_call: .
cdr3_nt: TGTGCCAGCAGCACCGGACAGACGATTCCCTACGAGCAGTACTTC
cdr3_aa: CASSTGQTIPYEQYF

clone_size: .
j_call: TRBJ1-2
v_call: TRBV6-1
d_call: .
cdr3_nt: TGTGCCAGCCCCGGGATGTCGGGTGGCTACACCTTC
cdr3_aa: CASPGMSGGYTF

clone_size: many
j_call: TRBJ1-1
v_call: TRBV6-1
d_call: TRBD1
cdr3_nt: TGTGCCAGCAGTACAGAATTTGACAGGGTCTATGGGGACACTGAAGCTTTCTTT
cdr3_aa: CASSTEFDRVYGDTEAFF

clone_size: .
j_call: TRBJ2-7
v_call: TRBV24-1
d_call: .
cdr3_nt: TGTGCCACCAGTGACAGCTCAGGCGAGCAGTACTTC
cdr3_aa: CATSDSSGEQYF

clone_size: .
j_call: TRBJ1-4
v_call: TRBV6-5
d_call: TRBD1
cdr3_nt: TGTGCCAGCAGTTACGACAGGGGTGAAAAACTGTTTTTT
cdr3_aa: CASSYDRGEKLFF

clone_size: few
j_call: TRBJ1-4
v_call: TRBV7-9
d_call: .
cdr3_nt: TGTGCCAGCAGCTTCGTTGAAAAACTGTTTTTT
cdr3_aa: CASSFVEKLFF

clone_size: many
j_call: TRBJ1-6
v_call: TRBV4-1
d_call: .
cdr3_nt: TGCGCCAGCAGCCCACTCTTTTCCGGCGGGGATTCACCCCTCCACTTT
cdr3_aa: CASSPLFSGGDSPLHF

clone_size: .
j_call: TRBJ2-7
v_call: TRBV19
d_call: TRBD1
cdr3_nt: TGTGCCAGCCAGGGGGTTGAAACCTACGAGCAGTACTTC
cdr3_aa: CASQGVETYEQYF

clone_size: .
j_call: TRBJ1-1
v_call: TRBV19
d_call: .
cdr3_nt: TGTGCCAGTAGTATAAGCTACACTGAAGCTTTCTTT
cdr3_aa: CASSISYTEAFF

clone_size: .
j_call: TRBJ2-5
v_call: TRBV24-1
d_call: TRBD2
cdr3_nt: TGTGCCACCAGTCAACGCGGGGGGACTACCCAAGAGACCCAGTACTTC
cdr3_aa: CATSQRGGTTQETQYF

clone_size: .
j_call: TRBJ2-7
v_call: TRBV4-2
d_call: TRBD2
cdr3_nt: TGTGCCAGCAGCTTAGACCTCAGCGGGGCTTCCTACGAGCAGTACTTC
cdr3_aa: CASSLDLSGASYEQYF

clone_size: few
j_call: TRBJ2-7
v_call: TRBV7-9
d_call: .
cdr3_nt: TGTGCCAGCAGCTTAGGCGGGACAGACTTTTACACCTACGAGCAGTACTTC
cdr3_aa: CASSLGGTDFYTYEQYF

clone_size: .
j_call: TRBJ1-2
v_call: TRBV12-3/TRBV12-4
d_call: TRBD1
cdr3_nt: TGTGCCAGCAGCACCGGGTGGCAGGGGGGGTATGGCTACACCTTC
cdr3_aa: CASSTGWQGGYGYTF

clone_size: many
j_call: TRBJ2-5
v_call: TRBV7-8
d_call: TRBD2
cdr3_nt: TGTGCCAGCAGCGGCTCTAGCGGGGTGTACCAAGAGACCCAGTACTTC
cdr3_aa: CASSGSSGVYQETQYF

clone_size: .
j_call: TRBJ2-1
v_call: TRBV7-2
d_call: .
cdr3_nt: TGTGCCAGCAGCTTAAATGCGCGGGGACATGAGCAGTTCTTC
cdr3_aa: CASSLNARGHEQFF

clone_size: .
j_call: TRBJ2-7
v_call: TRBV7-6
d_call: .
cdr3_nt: TGTGCCAGCAGCTTACGACAGGAAACCTACGAGCAGTACTTC
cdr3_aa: CASSLRQETYEQYF

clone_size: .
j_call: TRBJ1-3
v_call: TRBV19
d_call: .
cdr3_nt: TGTGCCAGTAGTATGCCGGACTCTGGAAACACCATATATTTT
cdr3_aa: CASSMPDSGNTIYF

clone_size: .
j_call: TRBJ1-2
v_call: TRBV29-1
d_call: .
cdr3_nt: TGCAGCGTCAGGATAGCTGACTATGGCTACACCTTC
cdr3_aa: CSVRIADYGYTF

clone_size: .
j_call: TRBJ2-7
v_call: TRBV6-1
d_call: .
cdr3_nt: TGTGCCAGCAGTGAATTTGGGGTCTCCTACGAGCAGTACTTC
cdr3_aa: CASSEFGVSYEQYF